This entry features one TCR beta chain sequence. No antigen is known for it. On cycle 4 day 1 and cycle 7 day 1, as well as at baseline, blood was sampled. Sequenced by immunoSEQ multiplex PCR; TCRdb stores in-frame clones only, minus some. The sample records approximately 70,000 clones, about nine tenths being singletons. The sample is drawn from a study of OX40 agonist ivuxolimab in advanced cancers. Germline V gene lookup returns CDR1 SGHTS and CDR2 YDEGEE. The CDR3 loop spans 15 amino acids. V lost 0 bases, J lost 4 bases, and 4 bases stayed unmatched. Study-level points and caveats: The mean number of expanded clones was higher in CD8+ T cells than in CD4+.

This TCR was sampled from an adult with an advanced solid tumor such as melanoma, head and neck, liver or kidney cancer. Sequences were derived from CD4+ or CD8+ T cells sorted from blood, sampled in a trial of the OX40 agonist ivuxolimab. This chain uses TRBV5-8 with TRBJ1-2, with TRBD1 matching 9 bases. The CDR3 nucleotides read TGTGCCAGCAGCTTGGAGGGACAGGGCGCCTATGGCTACACCTTC. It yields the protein CASSLEGQGAYGYTF.